Listed below are T cell receptor beta chains from one sample, sequenced in a study of blood T cell repertoires in COVID-19. Generated by immunoSEQ multiplex PCR, the TCRdb table keeps only in-frame clones and is missing some. Among about 400,000 clones listed, roughly 86% were seen once. Source material: PBMCs or T cells enriched from blood (not recorded which). The receptors shown here come from a woman between 40 and 50 years old with acute COVID-19. The CDR3 runs from the conserved cysteine through the conserved F or W. The order of the fields is CDR3 DNA, CDR3 protein, D gene, J gene, V gene, clone size. A D gene is named only where the DNA matches it firmly. Clone size is stated in some rows and not others, as once, few, many or a class when expanded.

TGCAGCGTTGAAGACCACTTCCGGGACAGGGGAACAGATACGCAGTATTTT CSVEDHFRDRGTDTQYF TRBD1 TRBJ2-3 TRBV29-1 NA
TGTGCCAGCAGCCCGAACCACAGGGGTGGCTATGGCTACACCTTC CASSPNHRGGYGYTF TRBD1 TRBJ1-2 TRBV7-8 NA
TGTGCCAGCAGCCCCGGGACAGCAAATCAGCCCCAGCATTTT CASSPGTANQPQHF TRBD1 TRBJ1-5 TRBV7-6 NA
TGCGCCAGCAGCGTGGAGGCCAGGGTGACTGAAGCTTTCTTT CASSVEARVTEAFF NA TRBJ1-1 TRBV5-1 NA
TGTGCCAGCTCACCCCGAGGTGGTCAGAACACCGGGGAGCTGTTTTTT CASSPRGGQNTGELFF NA TRBJ2-2 TRBV18 NA
TGTGCCAGCAGCGGCCGGGACAGGGGCCTCGAGCAGTACTTC CASSGRDRGLEQYF TRBD1 TRBJ2-7 TRBV5-4 few
TGTGCCAGCAGACGGACTGCGTCAGCCGAGCAGTACTTC CASRRTASAEQYF NA TRBJ2-7 TRBV6-5 NA
TGTGCCACCAGAGTTTCCCCAGGGCTGAACACCGGGGAGCTGTTTTTT CATRVSPGLNTGELFF NA TRBJ2-2 TRBV5-4 NA
TGCGCCAGCAAGGACCAAGGGGCTAACTATGGCTACACCTTC CASKDQGANYGYTF NA TRBJ1-2 TRBV5-1 once
TGTGCCAGCAGCCCCGCGGACAGCCGGAGACTGTTTTTT CASSPADSRRLFF NA TRBJ1-4 TRBV7-8 NA
TGCGCCAGCAGCCAAAAGTGGACAGGCTATGAGCAGTTCTTC CASSQKWTGYEQFF TRBD1 TRBJ2-1 TRBV4-1 NA
TGTGCCACCAGCAGAGCCTCTCGCTTGGGACAGAATCATGAGCAGTTCTTC CATSRASRLGQNHEQFF TRBD1 TRBJ2-1 TRBV15 NA
TGTGCCAGCAGTGAAGCGCGGGGGGCCGGCGGCTACACCTTC CASSEARGAGGYTF NA TRBJ1-2 TRBV2 NA
TGTGCCAGTAGGTGGCAGGGTGACAATGAGCAGTTCTTC CASRWQGDNEQFF NA TRBJ2-1 TRBV19 NA
TGCGCCAGCAGCGAAATCCGGGCAACTAATGAAAAACTGTTTTTT CASSEIRATNEKLFF NA TRBJ1-4 TRBV4-1 NA
TGTGCCAGTAAAAGCGACCTTCCCCGCCATCAGCCCCAGCATTTT CASKSDLPRHQPQHF NA TRBJ1-5 TRBV2 NA
TGTGCCAGCAGTTCCACAGGGACCGGCAATCAGCCCCAGCATTTT CASSSTGTGNQPQHF NA TRBJ1-5 TRBV2 few
TGTGCCAGCACATACAGGGGCTCCTACAATGAGCAGTTCTTC CASTYRGSYNEQFF TRBD1 TRBJ2-1 TRBV2 once
TGCGCCAGCAGCTTGGGTGGACAGGGGACGGGAAACACCATATATTTT CASSLGGQGTGNTIYF TRBD1 TRBJ1-3 TRBV5-1 once
TGCGCCAGCAGTGAGAAAACAGGGGGCGGTGGCTACACCTTC CASSEKTGGGGYTF TRBD1 TRBJ1-2 TRBV23-1 NA
TGTGCCAGCAGCTTTAATCTGAATGAGCAGTTCTTC CASSFNLNEQFF NA TRBJ2-1 TRBV11-2 once
TGTGCCAGCAGCGATGGGGGGGCCGGATACGAGCAGTACTTC CASSDGGAGYEQYF NA TRBJ2-7 TRBV5-4 NA
TGTGCCAGCAGTGGGGACGGGAGCTCCTACAATGAGCAGTTCTTC CASSGDGSSYNEQFF NA TRBJ2-1 TRBV2 NA
TGTGCCAGCAGTCAGCAGGGGTCGCATCAGCCCCAGCATTTT CASSQQGSHQPQHF NA TRBJ1-5 TRBV2 NA
TGTGCCAGCAGCCAAGACCTGAGGGGGCTAACCGGGGAGCTGTTTTTT CASSQDLRGLTGELFF TRBD1 TRBJ2-2 TRBV3-1/TRBV3-2 NA
TGTGCCAGCAGTGCAACGGAGTCCAGCTATGGCTACACCTTC CASSATESSYGYTF NA TRBJ1-2 TRBV2 NA
TGTGCCACCAGTGATCATACAGGGAGCTCCTACAATGAGCAGTTCTTC CATSDHTGSSYNEQFF NA TRBJ2-1 TRBV24-1 NA
TGTGCCAGCAGCTTACCGGTCCCGGGACTCGGAAACACCATATATTTT CASSLPVPGLGNTIYF NA TRBJ1-3 TRBV7-2 NA